The text below deals with one TCR beta chain. This clone has more than one count but fewer than ten. This clone's antigen is unknown. No base-level quality is on record; no much larger clone is a single base apart. This entry is derived from a study of shared clonotypes between healthy human individuals (TCRdb year 2020). Study-level background: The cohort included three men and a couple of women between 18 and 49 years of age. The study deeply sequenced blood TCR repertoires of roughly five healthy adults to estimate repertoire size and the extent of clonotype sharing between individuals. Libraries were prepared and TCR repertoires were sequenced by different laboratories using diverse techniques, in order to increase sequencing depth and limit assay-specific biases. Leukapheresis yielded between about 0.94 and 8.9 billion PBMCs per donor. The investigation overall reported the following: Because the study included a small number of donors, the genetic and exposure-history diversity represented was limited. Pairwise subsampling led to the expectation that sequencing depth would affect the degree of clonotype sharing among donors. Sampling was limited to blood, and TCR repertoires in tissue likely differ from TCR repertoires in blood.

Using the deep immunoSEQ assay, multiplex PCR amplified TCR CDR3 regions from genomic DNA. Extracted genomic DNA from each cell subset was spread evenly across all wells of several immunoSEQ 96-well plates, with each plate serving as a replicate. For unsorted PBMC, approximately 300 ng of genomic DNA, equivalent to approximately 30,000 T cell genomes, went into each replicate PCR. Ten immunoSEQ deep assay plates were used to sequence the unsorted PBMC genomic DNA. The purified libraries were quantified using a Qubit 3.0 fluorometer, sized with a Bioanalyzer 2100, and then quantified again using the KAPA Library Quantification kit. Every immunoSEQ 96-well plate was sequenced on a separate single-read 150-cycle Illumina NextSeq 550 flow cell. Concerning the study's data processing: The immunoSEQ output contained only junctional sequences without quality scores, so filtering could not match that applied to full-length reads. Sequences were annotated with PyIR, a Python wrapper for IgBLAST v1.9, and V/J genes and CDR3 were assigned using IMGT germline references. Reads were filtered out if the reads had weak V/J assignments (E-value above 1e-6), no CDR3, stop codons, out-of-frame junctions, or ambiguous translated residues. A V3J clonotype was defined by an identical inferred V gene, J gene, and CDR3 amino acid sequence. Percentage overlap between repertoires was calculated by dividing the number of shared unique clonotypes by the size of the smaller repertoire. Three approaches were used to assess repertoire richness: RTK rarefaction, the Chao1 estimator, and Recon v2.1 estimates of unobserved clonotypes. As stored in TCRdb, this immuneACCESS dataset retains in-frame rearrangements with V and J assigned. A fraction of the clones does not appear; measured against another copy, unresolved V genes explain less than half of the discrepancy, and the remainder lacks a known reason. V, J and clone size are taken as reported in that table, and D and trimming were inferred from the DNA itself. For this sample the table gives 400,000 to 600,000 clones, of which more than 75% were detected only once. The top ten clones comprise about 13% of the sample.

The donors were healthy, HIV-negative adults who had no recently reported acute infections or vaccinations. Only Caucasian adults living in Nashville, Tennessee, USA were represented among the donors. For unsorted samples, about 90 million PBMCs were counted and genomic DNA was extracted with the QIAamp DNA Blood Mini kit. After blood collection by leukapheresis, PBMCs were isolated using Ficoll-Histopaque density gradient centrifugation and then cryopreserved in the vapor phase of liquid nitrogen. The receptor comes from a woman between 40 and 50 years old in good health. Some clones in this sample may be carry-over from other donors' samples. The sample taken for sequencing was PBMCs.

Here is the DNA: TGCGCCAGCAGTCAATCGGGACAGGGTTTCGGGAACACTGAAGCTTTCTTT. It is translated as CASSQSGQGFGNTEAFF. The chain is made from TRBV23-1 and TRBJ1-1; 9 nucleotides in the junction match TRBD1. TRBV23-1 counts as an open reading frame of uncertain function. From V the trimming removes 0 bases and from J it removes 1 base, while the gene matches leave 6 bases of the junction unaccounted for. The CDR3 covers 17 residues, taking in both the cysteine and the phenylalanine. Just the 51-base CDR3 DNA is kept, in frame starting at base 1.